The clone carrying this TCR beta chain showed up just once. CDR1 is SGHDT, CDR2 YYEEEE, per germline. V was pared by 3 bases and J by 7 bases, with 11 bases of the junction left unmatched. The CDR3 loop spans 16 amino acids. The data were taken from a study of blood T cell repertoires in COVID-19. For the study at large: Samples came from the United States, Italy and Spain, spanning acute and convalescent COVID-19.

Using immunoSEQ multiplex PCR, the repertoire was profiled, and TCRdb retains in-frame clones only, with some absent. Among over 200,000 clones listed, around 88% were seen once. This TCR came from a woman between 45 and 60 years old with acute or convalescent COVID-19. The V and J genes are TRBV5-6 and TRBJ2-1; 9 bases align to TRBD1. The sample consisted of peripheral blood. The CDR3 region has the DNA TGTGCCAGCAGCTGGACAGGGGACCCGGGGTGGAATGAGCAGTTCTTC. Translation: CASSWTGDPGWNEQFF.